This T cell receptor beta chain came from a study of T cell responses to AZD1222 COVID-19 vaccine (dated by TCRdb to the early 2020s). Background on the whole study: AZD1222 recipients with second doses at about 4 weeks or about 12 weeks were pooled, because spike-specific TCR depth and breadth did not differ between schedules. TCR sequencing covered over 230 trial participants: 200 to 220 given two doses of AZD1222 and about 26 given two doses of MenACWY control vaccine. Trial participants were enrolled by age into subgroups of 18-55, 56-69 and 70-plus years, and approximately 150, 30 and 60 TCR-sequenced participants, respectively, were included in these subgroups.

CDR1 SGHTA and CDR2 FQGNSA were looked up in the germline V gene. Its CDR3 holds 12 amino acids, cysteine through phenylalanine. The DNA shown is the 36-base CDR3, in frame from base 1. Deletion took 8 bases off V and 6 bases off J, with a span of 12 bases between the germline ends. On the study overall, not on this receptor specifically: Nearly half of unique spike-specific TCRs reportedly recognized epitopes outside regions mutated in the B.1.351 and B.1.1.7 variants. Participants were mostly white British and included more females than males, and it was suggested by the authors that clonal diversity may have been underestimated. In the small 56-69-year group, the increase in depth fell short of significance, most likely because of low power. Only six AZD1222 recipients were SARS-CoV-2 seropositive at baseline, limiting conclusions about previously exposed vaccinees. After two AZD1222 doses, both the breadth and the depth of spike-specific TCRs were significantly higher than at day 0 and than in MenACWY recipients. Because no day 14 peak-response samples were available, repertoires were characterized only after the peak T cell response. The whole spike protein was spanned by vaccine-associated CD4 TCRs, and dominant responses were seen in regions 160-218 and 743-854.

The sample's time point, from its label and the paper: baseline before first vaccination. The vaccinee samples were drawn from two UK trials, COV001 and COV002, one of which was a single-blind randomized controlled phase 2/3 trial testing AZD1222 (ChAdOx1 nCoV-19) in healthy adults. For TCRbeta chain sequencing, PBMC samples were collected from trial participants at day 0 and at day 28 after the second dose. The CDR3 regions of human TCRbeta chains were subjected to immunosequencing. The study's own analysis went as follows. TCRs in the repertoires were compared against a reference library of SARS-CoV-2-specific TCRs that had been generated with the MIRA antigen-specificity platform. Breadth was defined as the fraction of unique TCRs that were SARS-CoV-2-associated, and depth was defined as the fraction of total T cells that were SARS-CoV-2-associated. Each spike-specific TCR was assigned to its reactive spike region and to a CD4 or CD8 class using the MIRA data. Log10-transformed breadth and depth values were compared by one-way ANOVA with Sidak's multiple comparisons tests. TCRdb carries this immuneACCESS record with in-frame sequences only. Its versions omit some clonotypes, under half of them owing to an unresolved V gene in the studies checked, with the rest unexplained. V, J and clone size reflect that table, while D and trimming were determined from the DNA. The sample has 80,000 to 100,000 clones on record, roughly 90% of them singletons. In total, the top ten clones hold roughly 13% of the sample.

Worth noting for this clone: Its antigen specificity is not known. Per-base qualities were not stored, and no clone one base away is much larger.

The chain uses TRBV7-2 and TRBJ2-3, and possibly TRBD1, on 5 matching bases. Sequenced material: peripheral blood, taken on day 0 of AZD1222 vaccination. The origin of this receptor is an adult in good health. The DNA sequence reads TGTGCCAGCCGGGCCTGGGGCGATACGCAGTATTTT. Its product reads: CASRAWGDTQYF.